This TCR beta chain was observed in a study of Graves' ophthalmopathy and Graves' hyperthyroidism. Certain patients, namely those with other autoimmune diseases, uncontrolled infections, pregnancy or lactation, were excluded. This clonotype was seen ten or more times. This CDR3 is 13 amino acids long. Looked up from germline, CDR1 is SQVTM and CDR2 is ANQGSEA. As the template, RNA transcripts were used to amplify TCR beta CDR3 regions. An initial RT-PCR round employing HTBI primers preceded a second-round multiplex PCR. One entry per CDR3 protein results from TCRdb running MiXCR on the multiplex PCR reads. The data contain hundreds of thousands of distinct CDR3 sequences, 21% of them seen just once; the ten biggest clones take up 3%.

Input material: peripheral blood. The chain links TRBV29-1 to TRBJ1-2; 9 positions match TRBD1. The sequence was collected from a woman between 18 and 29 years old with stable Graves' hyperthyroidism. CDR3 bases: TGCACCACGGACAGGGGACATAACTATGGCTACACCTTC. Protein product: CTTDRGHNYGYTF. Complete variable domain (other parts from reference TRBV29-1 and TRBJ1-2): SAVISQKPSRDICQRGTSLTIQCQVDSQVTMMFWYRQQPGQSLTLIATANQGSEATYESGFVIDKFPISRPNLTFSTLTVSNMSPEDSSIYLCTTDRGHNYGYTFGSGTRLTVV.